The T cell receptor beta chain described here comes from a study of cytomegalovirus exposure and HLA in healthy donors. Primers included in the PCR were 60 Vbeta and 13 Jbeta primers. Here immunoSEQ multiplex PCR was the method, and the copy in TCRdb shows in-frame clones only, minus some. The data show nearly 110,000 clones, about three quarters seen once. Overall study findings and caveats: Across donors, presence/absence analyses took sequencing depth to be roughly uniform. Common viral pathogens seemed, in a later analysis, to connect with several of the most significant clusters. High specificity and sensitivity for cytomegalovirus status were reported for the classifier.

Details on this clone: As yet, its antigen is unknown.

The germline V and J ends were trimmed by 4 bases and 10 bases, with 16 bases remaining between them. Germline CDR1 reads MDHEN; CDR2 reads SYDVKM. This CDR3 has 13 amino acids. This chain uses TRBV28 with TRBJ1-1; the D is unclear. The receptor comes from a woman between 50 and 59 years old in good health and CMV-seropositive. Sequenced input: PBMCs. The CDR3 reads CASSSLGVLGAFF. For the CDR3, the DNA is TGTGCCAGCAGTTCACTAGGCGTCTTGGGAGCTTTCTTT. Together with reference TRBV28 and TRBJ1-1, the CDR3 gives the full variable domain: DVKVTQSSRYLVKRTGEKVFLECVQDMDHENMFWYRQDPGLGLRLIYFSYDVKMKEKGDIPEGYSVSREKKERFSLILESASTNQTSMYLCASSSLGVLGAFFGQGTRLTVV.